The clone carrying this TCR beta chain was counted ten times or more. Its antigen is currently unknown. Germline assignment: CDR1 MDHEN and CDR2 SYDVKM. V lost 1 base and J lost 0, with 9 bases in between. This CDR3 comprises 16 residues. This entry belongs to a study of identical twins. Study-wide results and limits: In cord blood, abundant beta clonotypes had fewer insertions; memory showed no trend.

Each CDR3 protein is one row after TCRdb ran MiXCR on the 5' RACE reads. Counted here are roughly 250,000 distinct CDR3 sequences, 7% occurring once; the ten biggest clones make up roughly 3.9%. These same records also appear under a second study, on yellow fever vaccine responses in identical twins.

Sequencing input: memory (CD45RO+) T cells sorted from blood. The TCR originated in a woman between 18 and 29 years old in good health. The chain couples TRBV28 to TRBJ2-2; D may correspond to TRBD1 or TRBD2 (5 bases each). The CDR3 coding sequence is TGTGCCAGCAGTTTATTGGTGGGACCGAACACCGGGGAGCTGTTTTTT. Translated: CASSLLVGPNTGELFF.